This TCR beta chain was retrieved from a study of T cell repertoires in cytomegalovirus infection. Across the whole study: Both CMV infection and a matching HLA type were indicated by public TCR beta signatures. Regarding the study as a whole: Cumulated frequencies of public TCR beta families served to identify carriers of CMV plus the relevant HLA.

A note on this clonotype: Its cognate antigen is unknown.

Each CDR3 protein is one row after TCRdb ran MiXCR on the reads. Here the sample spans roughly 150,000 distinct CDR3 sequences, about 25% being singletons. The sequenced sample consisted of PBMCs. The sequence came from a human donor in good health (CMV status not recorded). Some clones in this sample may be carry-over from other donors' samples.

The CDR3 nucleotides are TGTGCCAGCAGTCCGCAGACAGAAGCCTCCTATGGCTACACCTTC. This encodes CASSPQTEASYGYTF. This chain connects TRBV12-3 or TRBV12-4 to TRBJ1-2, with D possibly being TRBD1 (5 bases). V dropped 5 bases and J dropped 4 bases, with 17 bases sitting between them. This CDR3 spans 15 amino acids.